The 21 T cell receptor beta chains listed next were all sequenced from one sample in a study of regulatory dendritic cells for organ transplantation. Sorted subsets were CFSE-labeled and cultured roughly 5 days with allogeneic dendritic cells. Some clones are missing from TCRdb's copy, which holds only in-frame ones; the method was immunoSEQ multiplex PCR. Of around 19,000 clones in the sample, 70% to 90% were seen once. Their target antigens are unknown. Sequenced input: naive CD4+ T cells from blood cultured with regulatory dendritic cells. Subset meaning: CD45RA+ naive T cells. All receptors come from a human donor in good health.

This chain joins TRBV2 and TRBJ2-3; D is uncertain. V dropped 8 bases and J dropped 0 bases, with 12 bases sitting between them. Germline CDR1 is SNHLY and CDR2 is FYNNEI. This CDR3 region has 14 residues. The CDR3: CASSENFSTDTQYF. The CDR3 region has the DNA TGTGCCAGCTCCGAAAACTTTAGCACAGATACGCAGTATTTT.

V is TRBV7-9 and J is TRBJ2-4, with a possible D match to TRBD2 (6 bases). Germline-derived CDR1 and CDR2 are SEHNR and FQNEAQ (reference sequence). This CDR3 contains 14 residues. The V and J ends lost 5 bases and 3 bases respectively, with 11 bases between them. In nucleotides, the CDR3 is TGTGCCAGCAGCCGTGGAGCGGGCAAAAACATTCAGTACTTC. It encodes CASSRGAGKNIQYF. The whole variable domain, filled in from reference TRBV7-9 and TRBJ2-4, reads DTGVSQNPRHKITKRGQNVTFRCDPISEHNRLYWYRQTLGQGPEFLTYFQNEAQLEKSRLLSDRFSAERPKGSFSTLEIQRTEQGDSAMYLCASSRGAGKNIQYFGAGTRLSVL.

This rearrangement joins TRBV7-2 to TRBJ2-3, with TRBD2 matching over 9 bases. Germline assignment: CDR1 SGHTA and CDR2 FQGNSA. The CDR3 runs to 15 residues. V shed 6 bases, J shed 3 bases, and the junction held 7 bases outside the gene matches. The CDR3 DNA reads as TGTGCCAGCAGGAAGACTAGCGGCCTAACAGATACGCAGTATTTT. This sequence encodes CASRKTSGLTDTQYF.

This clone was seen only a few times. V usage is TRBV7-2 and J usage is TRBJ2-3; 7 bases are a match to TRBD1. Germline trimming cut 1 base from V and 5 bases from J; bases unmatched to any gene: 9. The CDR3 runs to 16 residues. Germline CDR1 reads SGHTA; CDR2 reads FQGNSA. CDR3 region: CASSLDASTGIDTQYF. The CDR3 coding sequence is TGTGCCAGCAGCTTAGATGCGTCGACAGGGATAGATACGCAGTATTTT.

J is TRBJ2-6 and V is TRBV5-1; no firm D call. The CDR3 has 14 amino acids. CDR1 and CDR2 from the germline V gene are SGHRS and YFSETQ. V gave up 4 bases and J gave up 0 bases, with 5 bases separating them. In DNA, the CDR3 is TGCGCCAGCAGCCCCAGCTCTGGGGCCAACGTCCTGACTTTC. Its protein is CASSPSSGANVLTF. The complete variable domain, with remaining parts taken from reference TRBV5-1 and TRBJ2-6, reads KAGVTQTPRYLIKTRGQQVTLSCSPISGHRSVSWYQQTPGQGLQFLFEYFSETQRNKGNFPGRFSGRQFSNSRSEMNVSTLELGDSALYLCASSPSSGANVLTFGAGSRLTVL.

This chain links TRBV6-4 with TRBJ1-2, with D perhaps TRBD1 (6 bases). With 6 bases removed from V and 5 bases from J, the gap between germline ends came to 13 bases. CDR3 length: 13 amino acids. Germline V gives CDR1 MRHNA, CDR2 SNTAGT. CDR3 sequence: CASRPQGTYGYTF. The CDR3 bases are TGTGCCAGCAGACCCCAGGGGACGTATGGCTACACCTTC.

This chain connects TRBV18 to TRBJ1-5, with unresolved D. The CDR3 extends over 16 amino acids. V shed 0 bases and J shed 0 bases, with 9 bases lying between them. Germline CDR1 is KGHSH and CDR2 is LQKENI. This CDR3 is CASSPPNSYSNQPQHF. The CDR3 DNA sequence: TGTGCCAGCTCACCACCGAACAGCTATAGCAATCAGCCCCAGCATTTT.

J is TRBJ1-4 and V is TRBV2; D not resolved. Germline lookup yields CDR1 SNHLY and CDR2 FYNNEI. V was trimmed by 4 bases and J by 11 bases, leaving 20 bases between them. The length of the CDR3 is 15 residues. For the CDR3, the DNA is TGTGCCAGCAGTGTGAGGACGGGGTTGAGTGGGAAACTGTTTTTT. This gives the protein CASSVRTGLSGKLFF.

The rearrangement uses TRBV6-6 and TRBJ1-2; no clear D gene. Per the germline V gene, CDR1 is MNHNY and CDR2 is SVGAGI (reference sequence). The germline V and J ends were trimmed by 0 bases and 6 bases, with 11 bases remaining between them. This CDR3 has 14 residues. This CDR3 reads CASSYSTAGNGYTF. Here the CDR3 DNA reads TGTGCCAGCAGTTACTCCACCGCCGGGAATGGCTACACCTTC.

This clone was counted only a few times. This sequence joins TRBV6-6 and TRBJ1-6; TRBD1 matches at 8 bases. Germline CDR1 MNHNY, CDR2 SVGAGI (reference sequence). The CDR3 runs 14 residues. With 4 bases clipped from V and 7 bases from J, the junction kept 3 bases outside the gene matches. The DNA of the CDR3 is TGTGCCAGCAGTTCAAACAGGGGGAATTCACCCCTCCACTTT. This encodes CASSSNRGNSPLHF.

V usage is TRBV19 and J usage is TRBJ1-2; D may be TRBD1 (5 bases). In germline, CDR1 is LNHDA, CDR2 SQIVND (reference sequence). There are 15 residues in the CDR3. V dropped 5 bases and J dropped 2 bases, with 15 bases sitting between them. CDR3 in DNA: TGTGCCAGTAGTGTGCAGGGCCGTCGGAACTATGGCTACACCTTC. This translates into CASSVQGRRNYGYTF.

The chain carries TRBV29-1 and TRBJ1-2, with a weak D call TRBD1 (6 bases). Germline CDR1 is SQVTM and CDR2 is ANQGSEA. The V gene lost 5 bases and the J gene lost 4 bases, with 14 bases spanning the gap. The CDR3 consists of 13 residues. CDR3 bases: TGCAGCGTTCCTACCACAGGGCTCTATGGCTACACCTTC. Amino acid sequence: CSVPTTGLYGYTF. Filled out from reference TRBV29-1 and TRBJ1-2, the complete variable domain reads SAVISQKPSRDICQRGTSLTIQCQVDSQVTMMFWYRQQPGQSLTLIATANQGSEATYESGFVIDKFPISRPNLTFSTLTVSNMSPEDSSIYLCSVPTTGLYGYTFGSGTRLTVV.

The V call is TRBV7-2, the J call TRBJ2-3, with 7 bases that match TRBD1. The V gene end was trimmed by 5 bases and the J gene end by 1 base; junction bases not matched to a gene: 3. The V gene's germline CDR1 is SGHTA and CDR2 FQGNSA. The CDR3 is made up of 14 amino acids. The CDR3 reads CASSPGTGTDTQYF. As DNA, the CDR3 is TGTGCCAGCAGCCCGGGGACAGGCACAGATACGCAGTATTTT.

V and J are TRBV19 and TRBJ1-4; D is possibly TRBD1 (5 bases). Germline CDR1 is LNHDA and CDR2 is SQIVND (reference sequence). The CDR3 spans 14 residues. V was trimmed by 3 bases and J by 8 bases, leaving 13 bases between them. The CDR3 coding sequence is TGTGCCAGTAGTATCTCCAGGGCTGGCGAAAAACTGTTTTTT. Its translation: CASSISRAGEKLFF.

V is TRBV25-1 and J is TRBJ2-2; 7 positions agree with TRBD2. Germline V gene sequence: CDR1 MGHDK, CDR2 SYGVNS. With V trimmed by 3 bases and J by 6 bases, 7 bases remained unmatched. This CDR3 is 15 amino acids long. The CDR3 region has the DNA TGTGCCAGCAGTGATCTAGGGGAGGGCGCCGGGGAGCTGTTTTTT. Translated, it gives CASSDLGEGAGELFF.

This chain links TRBV18 with TRBJ1-4; D ambiguous. V lost 6 bases to trimming and J lost 7 bases, with 12 bases between them. The CDR3 consists of 13 residues. Germline CDR1 reads KGHSH; CDR2 reads LQKENI. In nucleotides, the CDR3 is TGTGCCAGCTCCCACGGGCGGACTGAAAAACTGTTTTTT. Its protein is CASSHGRTEKLFF.

Written as DNA, the CDR3 is TGTGCCAGCAGCTTAGATTTAGATACGCAGTATTTT. This translates into CASSLDLDTQYF. The chain has TRBV7-2 and TRBJ2-3; D unclear. The CDR3 contains 12 residues. With 1 base removed from V and 5 bases from J, the gap between germline ends came to 4 bases. Germline V gene data show CDR1 as SGHTA and CDR2 as FQGNSA.

CDR3: CASSLTNQPQHF. For the CDR3, the DNA is TGTGCCAGCAGTCTAACCAATCAGCCCCAGCATTTT. V usage is TRBV6-6 and J usage is TRBJ1-5; no definite D call. The CDR3 covers 12 residues. Looked up from germline, CDR1 is MNHNY and CDR2 is SVGAGI (reference sequence). Trimming shortened V by 5 bases and J by 3 bases, and 5 bases separated the two germline ends.

The rearrangement joins TRBV18 to TRBJ2-1; D tentatively fits TRBD1 or TRBD2 (6 bases each). Trimming removed 2 bases from V and 10 bases from J, with 12 bases in between. The CDR3 is 13 residues long. The germline V gene encodes CDR1 KGHSH and CDR2 LQKENI. CDR3 DNA: TGTGCCAGCTCACCATCTGGGGGGCGGGAGCAGTTCTTC. It translates to CASSPSGGREQFF. The complete variable domain, with remaining parts taken from reference TRBV18 and TRBJ2-1, reads NAGVMQNPRHLVRRRGQEARLRCSPMKGHSHVYWYRQLPEEGLKFMVYLQKENIIDESGMPKERFSAEFPKEGPSILRIQQVVRGDSAAYFCASSPSGGREQFFGPGTRLTVL.

This sequence joins TRBV5-1 and TRBJ2-3; possibly TRBD2 for D (5 bases). V was trimmed by 4 bases and J by 2 bases, leaving 14 bases between them. This CDR3 comprises 15 residues. Germline values: CDR1 SGHRS, CDR2 YFSETQ. The CDR3, as DNA: TGCGCCAGCAGCGGCCGGGATCACTCCACAGATACGCAGTATTTT. This sequence encodes CASSGRDHSTDTQYF.

The rearrangement links TRBV4-1 to TRBJ2-2; 8 nucleotides align to TRBD2. The length of the CDR3 is 18 residues. CDR1 and CDR2 from the germline V gene are MGHRA and YSYEKL. The V gene end was trimmed by 3 bases and the J gene end by 0 bases; junction bases not matched to a gene: 9. The DNA for the CDR3 is TGCGCCAGCAGCCATGGCCTTGCGGGACTAGCGAACACCGGGGAGCTGTTTTTT. Translation gives CASSHGLAGLANTGELFF.